The 14 T cell receptor beta chains below were found in one sample sequenced in a study of HIV-infected patients and healthy controls. The repertoire came from unfractionated whole blood and reflected all unsorted peripheral T cells. About 480 ng RNA was reverse transcribed with alpha and beta constant-region primers. Using multiplexing indices, alpha and beta chain libraries were generated apart by chain-specific third strand synthesis. TCRdb re-derived calls from the 5' RACE reads in MiXCR, one entry per CDR3 protein. The data hold some 4,600 distinct CDR3 sequences, with roughly 7.4% observed a single time. This material consisted of blood, taken before antiretroviral therapy. The receptors were sampled from an adult with HIV infection.

There are a few counts of this clonotype. The chain carries TRBV19 and TRBJ2-1; D may match TRBD1 or TRBD2 (6 bases each). V was trimmed by 10 bases and J by 0 bases, leaving 22 bases between them. The CDR3 spans 17 residues. CDR1 and CDR2 from the germline V gene are LNHDA and SQIVND (reference sequence). CDR3 sequence: CATGRGAPSSSYNEQFF. The CDR3 DNA reads TGTGCCACCGGAAGGGGGGCTCCAAGTAGCTCCTACAATGAGCAGTTCTTC. The whole variable domain, remainder taken from reference TRBV19 and TRBJ2-1, is DGGITQSPKYLFRKEGQNVTLSCEQNLNHDAMYWYRQDPGQGLRLIYYSQIVNDFQKGDIAEGYSVSREKKESFPLTVTSAQKNPTAFYLCATGRGAPSSSYNEQFFGPGTRLTVL.

The chain employs TRBV28 and TRBJ2-7, with 8 bases fitting TRBD1. The trim removed 5 bases at V and 5 bases at J, leaving 8 bases unmatched. Germline-derived CDR1 and CDR2 are MDHEN and SYDVKM. The CDR3 length is 14 residues. The chain's CDR3 is CASSIRGRLDEQYF. The DNA of the CDR3 is TGTGCCAGCAGTATCAGGGGGCGTTTGGACGAGCAGTACTTC.

This clonotype has a handful of counts. This sequence joins TRBV6-5 and TRBJ2-2; D might be TRBD1 (5 bases). CDR1 MNHEY and CDR2 SVGAGI come from the germline V gene. V was pared by 3 bases and J by 6 bases, with 8 bases between. This CDR3 spans 13 amino acids. In DNA form, the CDR3 reads TGTGCCAGCAGTTATAGGGGATCCGGGGAGCTGTTTTTT. Its protein product is CASSYRGSGELFF.

This clonotype was recorded a few times. The rearrangement links TRBV20-1 to TRBJ1-2, with 7 bases aligning to TRBD1. V was clipped by 0 bases and J by 6 bases; unmatched bases: 10. The CDR3 is 15 amino acids. Germline assignment: CDR1 DFQATT and CDR2 SNEGSKA (reference sequence). In nucleotides, the CDR3 is TGCAGTGCTAGAGATGAAGGGGGCTTTTGGGATGGCTACACCTTC. Its translation: CSARDEGGFWDGYTF.

Judged by abundance, this clonotype is medium-sized. This rearrangement joins TRBV7-2 to TRBJ2-1, with TRBD1 matching over 9 bases. The trim removed 1 base at V and 7 bases at J, leaving 5 bases unmatched. This CDR3 has 15 residues. Germline V CDR1 and CDR2: SGHTA, FQGNSA. Here the CDR3 reads CASSLDRGRLNEQFF. The CDR3 DNA reads TGTGCCAGCAGCTTAGACAGGGGGCGCCTAAATGAGCAGTTCTTC. The variable domain in full, completed from reference TRBV7-2 and TRBJ2-1, reads GAGVSQSPSNKVTEKGKDVELRCDPISGHTALYWYRQSLGQGLEFLIYFQGNSAPDKSGLPSDRFSAERTGGSVSTLTIQRTQQEDSAVYLCASSLDRGRLNEQFFGPGTRLTVL.

The genes are TRBV4-1 and TRBJ2-7; 10 bases agree with TRBD2. CDR1 and CDR2 (germline): MGHRA, YSYEKL. The V and J ends lost 2 bases and 5 bases, in that order; junction bases with no gene match: 3. This CDR3 is built from 14 residues. The CDR3 protein is CASSQQREGDEQYF. As DNA, the CDR3 is TGCGCCAGCAGCCAACAGCGGGAGGGCGACGAGCAGTACTTC.

This clonotype ranks as hyperexpanded. The rearrangement uses TRBV4-2 and TRBJ1-1, with TRBD1 as a possible D gene (5 bases). Germline loops: CDR1 LGHNA, CDR2 YNFKEQ. Trimming cost V 6 bases and J 1 base, with 12 bases left between them. The CDR3 is 14 amino acids. CDR3 in DNA: TGTGCCAGCAGGTACGGGACCGGGAACACTGAAGCTTTCTTT. This translates into CASRYGTGNTEAFF.

This clonotype is labeled as medium-sized. This chain uses TRBV18 with TRBJ2-6; D unclear. CDR3 length: 14 amino acids. Germline V gene lookup returns CDR1 KGHSH and CDR2 LQKENI. Between the trimmed V and J ends, which lost 3 bases and 5 bases, there was a span of 8 bases. CDR3 residues: CASSPAHRANVLTF. The CDR3 bases are TGTGCCAGCTCACCTGCCCACAGGGCCAACGTCCTGACTTTC.

In its sample, this clonotype was seen many times. The J gene is TRBJ1-1, the V gene TRBV15; D gene unclear. Germline values: CDR1 LNHNV, CDR2 YYDKDF (reference sequence). The CDR3 is 14 amino acids. V was shortened by 0 bases and J by 0 bases, with 5 bases between the two germline ends. CDR3 nucleotides: TGTGCCACCAGCAGAGAATTGATGAACACTGAAGCTTTCTTT. Residues: CATSRELMNTEAFF.

This clonotype has ten or more counts. The gene calls are TRBV27 and TRBJ2-7, with 7 bases matching TRBD2. V dropped 1 base and J dropped 5; count of bases not matched to a gene: 8. From germline, CDR1 is MNHEY and CDR2 SMNVEV (reference sequence). The CDR3 sequence is 15 residues long. Written as DNA, the CDR3 is TGTGCCAGCAGTTTATATTGGGGAGGGTTGGACGAGCAGTACTTC. This encodes CASSLYWGGLDEQYF.

This clonotype was seen ten or more times. The genes are TRBV2 and TRBJ1-4, with 7 bases matching TRBD1. Per the germline V gene, CDR1 is SNHLY and CDR2 is FYNNEI. V lost 7 bases to trimming and J lost 6 bases; unmatched junction nucleotides: 5. The CDR3 is made up of 13 amino acids. The CDR3 loop reads CASKGQMDEKLFF. CDR3 sequence (DNA): TGTGCCAGCAAGGGACAGATGGATGAAAAACTGTTTTTT.

This clonotype ranks as large. This chain connects TRBV24-1 to TRBJ1-5, with a weak D call TRBD1 (6 bases). Germline V CDR1 and CDR2: KGHDR, SFDVKD. With 0 bases removed from V and 4 bases from J, the gap between germline ends came to 12 bases. This CDR3 spans 16 amino acids. CDR3 sequence reads: CATSDLHRQGNQPQHF. CDR3 bases: TGTGCCACCAGTGATTTGCACCGGCAGGGGAATCAGCCCCAGCATTTT.

This clonotype was counted many times. CDR3 in DNA: TGTGCCAGCAGTGAGGCTAGCGGGGGTTACACAGATACGCAGTATTTT. It codes for CASSEASGGYTDTQYF. This chain connects TRBV2 to TRBJ2-3, with 10 bases aligning to TRBD2. The length of the CDR3 is 16 residues. Germline CDR1 is SNHLY and CDR2 is FYNNEI. Trimming took 3 bases from V and 2 from J; bases not matched to a gene: 5.

This clonotype was seen repeatedly, ten times or more. The J gene is TRBJ1-2, the V gene TRBV12-3 or TRBV12-4; D is possibly TRBD1 (5 bases). The CDR3 contains 17 residues. Trimming removed 5 bases from V and 1 base from J, with 20 bases in between. CDR3 region: CASSPDRQNSDNYGYTF. CDR3 in DNA: TGTGCCAGCAGTCCTGATCGACAGAATTCGGATAACTATGGCTACACCTTC.